The 11 T cell receptor beta chains presented below share a single source sample, sequenced in a study of T-cell reconstitution after alpha-beta-depleted transplantation in children. Construction of the TCRbeta library involved unique molecular identifiers. One entry per CDR3 protein results from TCRdb running MiXCR on the PCR reads. There are 400,000 to 500,000 distinct CDR3 sequences in the sample; roughly a tenth occur only once, and approximately 5% lies in the top ten. This specimen was PBMCs from the stem cell graft donor, taken from the stem cell graft. All receptors come from a human donor who donated a stem cell graft to a child with acute myeloid leukemia.

This clonotype was counted between two and nine times. The chain uses TRBV20-1 and TRBJ2-7; TRBD2 aligns across 7 bases. Germline V gives CDR1 DFQATT, CDR2 SNEGSKA (reference sequence). This CDR3 contains 14 residues. V shed 6 bases and J 2 bases; nucleotides not matched to a gene: 10. CDR3 sequence (DNA): TGCAGTGCGTGGGGGGGGGAGGAGGCCTACGAGCAGTACTTC. Translating it yields CSAWGGEEAYEQYF.

This clonotype was seen only a few times. CDR3 sequence: CASSLGGQRGKNIQYF. In nucleotides, the CDR3 is TGTGCCAGCAGCTTAGGGGGACAGCGGGGCAAAAACATTCAGTACTTC. This chain links TRBV11-2 with TRBJ2-4; D could derive from TRBD1 or TRBD2 (7 bases each). The V gene's germline CDR1 is SGHAT and CDR2 FQNNGV. Trimming shortened V by 1 base and J by 3 bases, and 13 bases separated the two germline ends. The CDR3 loop spans 16 amino acids.

The chain has TRBV10-3 and TRBJ1-1, with D possibly TRBD1 on 6 matching bases. Per germline, CDR1 ENHRY and CDR2 SYGVKD. The CDR3 sequence is 13 residues long. Trimming left V 9 bases short and J 1 base short, with 12 bases between. The CDR3 is CAITGQGNTEAFF. For the CDR3, the DNA is TGTGCCATAACGGGACAAGGGAACACTGAAGCTTTCTTT.

This clonotype appeared a few times. This chain joins TRBV6-1 and TRBJ2-1, with 10 nucleotides matching TRBD2. The CDR3 has 16 residues. Unmatched junction bases numbered 12, after V lost 6 bases and J lost 7 bases. Germline CDR1 reads MNHNS; CDR2 reads SASEGT. CDR3 protein: CASSRNSGGPGNEQFF. Here the CDR3 DNA reads TGTGCCAGCAGCAGGAATAGCGGGGGGCCGGGAAATGAGCAGTTCTTC.

The gene calls are TRBV6-1 and TRBJ1-4; 7 bases map to TRBD1. V lost 5 bases to trimming and J lost 5 bases; unmatched junction nucleotides: 8. The V gene's germline CDR1 is MNHNS and CDR2 SASEGT. There are 15 residues in the CDR3. In nucleotides, the CDR3 is TGTGCCAGCAGTATGAACAGGGGAGACAATGAAAAACTGTTTTTT. This translates into CASSMNRGDNEKLFF.

This clonotype was found a few times. This chain connects TRBV7-2 to TRBJ1-5; the D gene is possibly TRBD1 (5 bases). Looked up from germline, CDR1 is SGHTA and CDR2 is FQGNSA. The CDR3 covers 16 residues. V lost 0 bases and J 0 bases, leaving 9 bases between the germline ends. The CDR3 sequence is CASSLAGANSNQPQHF. The DNA of the CDR3 is TGTGCCAGCAGCTTAGCAGGGGCCAATAGCAATCAGCCCCAGCATTTT.

This clonotype showed up many times. The chain has TRBV7-2 and TRBJ2-5; TRBD2 matches 9 bases. V gave up 4 bases and J gave up 3 bases; unmatched junction bases: 6. The CDR3 is 15 amino acids. Germline V gene sequence: CDR1 SGHTA, CDR2 FQGNSA. CDR3 residues: CASSSPTSGKETQYF. Here the CDR3 DNA reads TGTGCCAGCAGCTCCCCGACTAGCGGTAAAGAGACCCAGTACTTC.

CDR3 DNA sequence: TGCAGCGTTGATCATTCGGATCTCGAGACCCAGTACTTC. Translated, it gives CSVDHSDLETQYF. The rearrangement links TRBV29-1 to TRBJ2-5; D is uncertain. CDR1 is SQVTM and CDR2 is ANQGSEA in the germline V gene. The CDR3 has 13 amino acids. The V and J ends lost 3 bases and 5 bases respectively, with 13 bases between them.

This chain links TRBV12-3 or TRBV12-4 with TRBJ2-5; D may correspond to TRBD1 or TRBD2 (5 bases each). The CDR3 is made up of 16 amino acids. Trimming took 4 bases from V and 1 from J, leaving 16 bases between them. The chain's CDR3 is CASSSSRDLGQETQYF. In DNA form, the CDR3 reads TGTGCCAGCAGTTCAAGCCGGGACCTGGGCCAAGAGACCCAGTACTTC.

This clonotype was detected only a few times. CDR3 protein: CSVAAGGLSTGELFF. The DNA of the CDR3 is TGCAGCGTTGCAGCGGGGGGGCTCTCCACCGGGGAGCTGTTTTTT. The chain recombines TRBV29-1 with TRBJ2-2; 10 nucleotides line up with TRBD2. The J segment lost 4 bases and the V segment lost 4 bases, leaving 6 bases of the junction unmatched. The CDR3 is 15 residues long. The germline V gene has CDR1 SQVTM and CDR2 ANQGSEA.

This clonotype was seen only a few times. The genes are TRBV20-1 and TRBJ2-7; 12 bases are shared with TRBD2. This CDR3 is 16 amino acids long. Germline V gene lookup returns CDR1 DFQATT and CDR2 SNEGSKA (reference sequence). V lost 1 base to trimming and J lost 5 bases; unmatched junction nucleotides: 9. The chain's CDR3 is CSARGASGRAEHEQYF. CDR3 DNA: TGCAGTGCTAGAGGAGCTAGCGGGAGGGCCGAACACGAGCAGTACTTC.